These 24 T cell receptor beta chains originate from one sample sequenced in a study of early T cells in non-severe SARS-CoV-2 infection. TCRdb used MiXCR to reprocess the 5' RACE reads, holding one entry per CDR3 protein. This sample carries around 72,000 distinct CDR3 sequences, around 10% of them seen once, and the ten largest clones take around 7.3%. The sequenced sample was whole blood, obtained at baseline. These receptors came from an adult who was a healthcare worker with PCR-confirmed SARS-CoV-2 infection or an uninfected control (not recorded which).

This clonotype turned up a few times. This chain uses TRBV5-4 with TRBJ2-5, with TRBD2 matching over 7 bases. V dropped 4 bases and J dropped 5; count of bases not matched to a gene: 5. This CDR3 has 13 amino acids. Germline V lookup: CDR1 SGHNT, CDR2 YYREEE (reference sequence). The CDR3 reads CASSPGLGETQYF. The CDR3 nucleotides read TGTGCCAGCAGCCCTGGACTAGGCGAGACCCAGTACTTC.

This clonotype has a handful of counts. The gene calls are TRBV7-9 and TRBJ2-5; D unclear. Per germline, CDR1 SEHNR and CDR2 FQNEAQ (reference sequence). V was pared by 1 base and J by 7 bases, with 19 bases between. This CDR3 is built from 16 residues. The CDR3 sequence is CASSLGVEDPEGTQYF. CDR3 bases: TGTGCCAGCAGCTTAGGGGTTGAGGACCCAGAAGGGACCCAGTACTTC.

This clonotype was detected many times. The chain combines TRBV6-5 with TRBJ1-2; D gene unclear. CDR3 length: 15 residues. Trimming removed 0 bases at V and 0 bases at J, with 8 bases between. The V gene's germline CDR1 is MNHEY and CDR2 SVGAGI. The DNA for the CDR3 is TGTGCCAGCAGTTACTCACCTAGACCTAACTATGGCTACACCTTC. Translated, it gives CASSYSPRPNYGYTF.

The CDR3 region is CASSLRWQGHLETQYF. CDR3 DNA sequence: TGTGCCAGCAGTTTAAGGTGGCAGGGACATTTGGAGACCCAGTACTTC. This chain connects TRBV27 to TRBJ2-5; D is perhaps TRBD1 (6 bases). The V and J ends lost 2 bases and 5 bases respectively, with 18 bases between them. The length of the CDR3 is 16 residues. CDR1 MNHEY and CDR2 SMNVEV come from the germline V gene (reference sequence).

J is TRBJ2-1 and V is TRBV6-5; TRBD2 aligns across 12 bases. From germline, CDR1 is MNHEY and CDR2 SVGAGI. This CDR3 is 16 amino acids long. V shed 2 bases, J shed 7 bases, and the junction held 6 bases outside the gene matches. CDR3 coding DNA: TGTGCCAGCAGTTACCCGACTAGCGGGGGAACAAATGAGCAGTTCTTC. Its translation is CASSYPTSGGTNEQFF.

This clonotype was seen only a few times. This chain uses TRBV7-8 with TRBJ2-7; D tentatively reads TRBD1 or TRBD2 (5 bases each). V lost 0 bases and J 3 bases, leaving 12 bases between the germline ends. CDR1 is SGHVS and CDR2 is FQNEAQ in the germline V gene. The length of the CDR3 is 15 residues. The CDR3 bases are TGTGCCAGCAGCTTAGCGGACGGGGCGGGCTACGAGCAGTACTTC. Translated: CASSLADGAGYEQYF.

V is TRBV29-1 and J is TRBJ2-7; 10 bases match TRBD2. The CDR3 consists of 14 residues. The V gene end was trimmed by 4 bases and the J gene end by 3 bases; junction bases not matched to a gene: 6. Germline CDR1 reads SQVTM; CDR2 reads ANQGSEA. The CDR3, as DNA: TGCAGCGTTGTGATGGCTAGCGGGGGCTACGAGCAGTACTTC. Translation: CSVVMASGGYEQYF.

A few counts support this clonotype. V is TRBV18 and J is TRBJ1-5; a weak D match, TRBD1 (5 bases). Germline assignment: CDR1 KGHSH and CDR2 LQKENI. Between the trimmed V and J ends, which lost 0 bases and 4 bases, there was a span of 10 bases. The CDR3 contains 15 residues. The CDR3 region has the DNA TGTGCCAGCTCACCACCGGGGGAGGGGAATCAGCCCCAGCATTTT. It specifies CASSPPGEGNQPQHF.

The chain links TRBV3-1 to TRBJ2-7; no firm D call. Germline V gene sequence: CDR1 LGHDT, CDR2 YNNKEL (reference sequence). The ends were cut back, 0 bases at V and 7 bases at J, with 13 bases in the middle. The CDR3 spans 14 residues. The CDR3 region is CASSQDTGSREQYF. As DNA, the CDR3 is TGTGCCAGCAGCCAAGATACGGGCTCCCGGGAGCAGTACTTC.

At least ten counts were recorded for this clonotype. J is TRBJ1-3 and V is TRBV6-6; D is uncertain. V lost 3 bases, J lost 0 bases, and 9 bases lay in between. CDR3 length: 15 residues. The V gene's germline CDR1 is MNHNY and CDR2 SVGAGI (reference sequence). This chain's CDR3 is CASSYFPSSGNTIYF. The CDR3 DNA is TGTGCCAGCAGTTATTTTCCGAGCTCTGGAAACACCATATATTTT.

In this sample, this clonotype turned up many times. In nucleotides, the CDR3 is TGTGCCAGCAGTTTGGGCGCTTCCTACGAGCAGTACTTC. The encoded protein is CASSLGASYEQYF. The chain combines TRBV13 with TRBJ2-7; no clear D gene. Trimming took 6 bases from V and 1 from J, leaving 10 bases between them. Germline V lookup: CDR1 PRHDT, CDR2 FYEKMQ (reference sequence). This CDR3 comprises 13 residues.

J is TRBJ2-5 and V is TRBV4-3; D possibly matches TRBD1 or TRBD2 (5 bases each). Trimming cost V 0 bases and J 0 bases, with 11 bases left between them. Per the germline V gene, CDR1 is LGHNA and CDR2 is YSLEER. The CDR3 loop spans 16 amino acids. This CDR3 reads CASSQDLQDYQETQYF. The DNA of the CDR3 is TGCGCCAGCAGCCAAGATTTACAGGACTACCAAGAGACCCAGTACTTC.

This chain joins TRBV2 and TRBJ1-2; D remains ambiguous. CDR1 SNHLY and CDR2 FYNNEI come from the germline V gene. Trimming pared 3 bases from V and 5 bases from J, leaving 10 bases between. There are 13 residues in the CDR3. The CDR3 spells CASSELQTYGYTF. The DNA for the CDR3 is TGTGCCAGCAGTGAGCTACAGACATATGGCTACACCTTC.

This clonotype was found many times. The rearrangement uses TRBV6-2 or TRBV6-3 and TRBJ2-7; no definite D call. The germline V and J ends were trimmed by 2 bases and 2 bases, with 13 bases remaining between them. This CDR3 spans 15 amino acids. Germline assignment: CDR1 MNHEY and CDR2 SVGEGT. CDR3 sequence: CASSYGRPEAYEQYF. The CDR3 region has the DNA TGTGCCAGCAGTTACGGACGCCCAGAGGCCTACGAGCAGTACTTC.

The sample holds many counts of this clonotype. The germline gene is not matched at one end of the junction; a read error may be the cause. The J gene is TRBJ2-3, the V gene TRBV29-1; perhaps TRBD1 as D (5 bases). Germline V gene data show CDR1 as SQVTM and CDR2 as ANQGSEA. The CDR3 consists of 13 residues. The CDR3 protein is CTVPQGGTDTQYF. CDR3 in DNA: TGTACCGTCCCCCAAGGGGGCACAGATACGCAGTATTTT.

This clonotype was counted at least ten times. The V gene is TRBV29-1, the J gene TRBJ1-2; no reliable D call. The germline CDR1 and CDR2 sequences are SQVTM and ANQGSEA. This CDR3 is 12 amino acids long. The germline V and J ends were trimmed by 4 bases and 4 bases, with 10 bases remaining between them. The CDR3: CSVGHGTYGYTF. CDR3 bases: TGCAGCGTTGGGCACGGCACCTATGGCTACACCTTC.

Many counts were recorded for this clonotype. The chain is built from TRBV19 and TRBJ1-2; D possibly corresponds to TRBD1 (5 bases). Trimming removed 3 bases at V and 4 bases at J, with 21 bases between. The CDR3 extends over 17 amino acids. Per the germline V gene, CDR1 is LNHDA and CDR2 is SQIVND (reference sequence). The CDR3 loop is CASSISESRDGSYGYTF. The DNA of the CDR3 is TGTGCCAGTAGTATTAGTGAAAGCCGGGACGGCAGCTATGGCTACACCTTC.

The chain recombines TRBV5-4 with TRBJ1-2; D not certain. The CDR3 has 13 residues. Germline V gene lookup returns CDR1 SGHNT and CDR2 YYREEE (reference sequence). Trimming pared 1 base from V and 4 bases from J, leaving 8 bases between. The CDR3 reads CASSLWQSYGYTF. The CDR3 coding sequence is TGTGCCAGCAGCTTGTGGCAGAGCTATGGCTACACCTTC. Supplemented by reference TRBV5-4 and TRBJ1-2, the full variable domain reads ETGVTQSPTHLIKTRGQQVTLRCSSQSGHNTVSWYQQALGQGPQFIFQYYREEENGRGNFPPRFSGLQFPNYSSELNVNALELDDSALYLCASSLWQSYGYTFGSGTRLTVV.

This clonotype showed up many times. The chain couples TRBV2 to TRBJ2-1; 9 nucleotides agree with TRBD2. This CDR3 is built from 15 residues. Trimming took 2 bases from V and 9 from J; bases not matched to a gene: 8. Germline-derived CDR1 and CDR2 are SNHLY and FYNNEI. The CDR3 region has the DNA TGTGCCAGCAGTGAAAAAGCGGGGGGATTCGGTGAGCAGTTCTTC. Amino acids: CASSEKAGGFGEQFF. The whole variable domain, filled in from reference TRBV2 and TRBJ2-1, reads EPEVTQTPSHQVTQMGQEVILRCVPISNHLYFYWYRQILGQKVEFLVSFYNNEISEKSEIFDDQFSVERPDGSNFTLKIRSTKLEDSAMYFCASSEKAGGFGEQFFGPGTRLTVL.

Many counts were recorded for this clonotype. The J gene is TRBJ1-5, the V gene TRBV7-9; perhaps TRBD1 as D (6 bases). CDR1 is SEHNR, CDR2 FQNEAQ, per germline (reference sequence). The CDR3 is made up of 15 amino acids. V lost 5 bases to trimming and J lost 4 bases, with 15 bases between them. The CDR3 protein is CASSPTGNQNQPQHF. The CDR3, as DNA: TGTGCCAGCAGCCCCACAGGGAATCAAAATCAGCCCCAGCATTTT.

The table lists this clonotype with a few counts. V usage is TRBV5-1 and J usage is TRBJ2-7; D remains ambiguous. Trimming removed 1 base from V and 2 bases from J, with 4 bases in between. CDR1 is SGHRS and CDR2 is YFSETQ in the germline V gene. This CDR3 has 12 residues. The CDR3 DNA is TGCGCCAGCAGCTTGAGCCCCTACGAGCAGTACTTC. Translation gives CASSLSPYEQYF.

V usage is TRBV7-2 and J usage is TRBJ1-4, with D unresolved. Germline values: CDR1 SGHTA, CDR2 FQGNSA. CDR3 size: 14 residues. The V gene lost 3 bases and the J gene lost 8 bases, with 13 bases spanning the gap. For the CDR3, the DNA is TGTGCCAGCAGCTTGGATGTCGGGGTCGAAAAACTGTTTTTT. Amino acid sequence: CASSLDVGVEKLFF.

This clonotype was observed many times. The genes are TRBV7-2 and TRBJ2-5; D tentatively reads TRBD1 or TRBD2 (5 bases each). The V and J ends lost 4 bases and 4 bases respectively, with 25 bases between them. The CDR3 covers 18 residues. Germline V CDR1 and CDR2: SGHTA, FQGNSA. As DNA, the CDR3 is TGTGCCAGCAGCTCCCCTTACCCTGGGACGTTACAAAGAGAGACCCAGTACTTC. It is translated as CASSSPYPGTLQRETQYF.

This clonotype was detected many times. The chain uses TRBV20-1 and TRBJ2-4, with D unclear. Germline-derived CDR1 and CDR2 are DFQATT and SNEGSKA (reference sequence). The CDR3 runs 14 residues. Trimming left V 3 bases short and J 1 base short, with 10 bases between. The CDR3 coding sequence is TGCAGTGCTAGTTGGCTTCCGGCCAAAAACATTCAGTACTTC. It specifies CSASWLPAKNIQYF.